These T cell receptor beta chains were read from a single sample in a study of T-cell memory formation after mild COVID-19. Via MiXCR, TCRdb re-called the 5' RACE reads, giving one row per CDR3 protein. Among some 210,000 distinct CDR3 sequences listed, roughly 30% were seen once. The sequenced sample consisted of PBMCs or a T cell subset sorted from them (not recorded which). These receptors all come from an adult woman who had mild COVID-19 (a few samples of this study predate the infection). Cell type and time point are not known. CDR3s include the opening cysteine and the closing phenylalanine or tryptophan. The D gene is left open where the match is weak. The size of a clone is reported for some rows only, either as once, few or many, or as a class for expanded clones.

j_call: TRBJ2-3; clone_size: few; v_call: TRBV9; d_call: .; cdr3_aa: CASSVGLGGAPDTQYF; cdr3_nt: TGTGCCAGCAGCGTAGGTTTAGGGGGGGCCCCAGATACGCAGTATTTT
j_call: TRBJ2-3; clone_size: .; v_call: TRBV24-1; d_call: .; cdr3_aa: CATTRDSTDTQYF; cdr3_nt: TGTGCCACCACCAGGGACAGCACAGATACGCAGTATTTT
j_call: TRBJ2-1; clone_size: .; v_call: TRBV12-3/TRBV12-4; d_call: .; cdr3_aa: CASRGGPSNEQFF; cdr3_nt: TGTGCCAGCAGGGGGGGCCCGTCCAATGAGCAGTTCTTC
j_call: TRBJ1-2; clone_size: .; v_call: TRBV20-1; d_call: TRBD1; cdr3_aa: CSARGGTAIYGYTF; cdr3_nt: TGCAGTGCTAGAGGTGGGACAGCTATTTATGGCTACACCTTC
j_call: TRBJ2-1; clone_size: .; v_call: TRBV7-3; d_call: TRBD1; cdr3_aa: CASSFGQGAYEQFF; cdr3_nt: TGTGCCAGCAGCTTCGGACAGGGGGCTTATGAGCAGTTCTTC
j_call: TRBJ2-7; clone_size: .; v_call: TRBV20-1; d_call: .; cdr3_aa: CSGQTGHVSYEQYF; cdr3_nt: TGCAGTGGCCAAACGGGACACGTCTCCTACGAGCAGTACTTC
j_call: TRBJ2-1; clone_size: .; v_call: TRBV4-3; d_call: TRBD1; cdr3_aa: CASSPTGPSSYNEQFF; cdr3_nt: TGCGCCAGCAGCCCGACAGGGCCTAGCTCCTACAATGAGCAGTTCTTC
j_call: TRBJ2-7; clone_size: few; v_call: TRBV5-1; d_call: TRBD1; cdr3_aa: CASSLGQGYNEQYF; cdr3_nt: TGCGCCAGCAGCTTGGGACAGGGGTATAACGAGCAGTACTTC
j_call: TRBJ2-1; clone_size: .; v_call: TRBV7-7; d_call: .; cdr3_aa: CASRSASGEQFF; cdr3_nt: TGTGCTAGCAGATCAGCTTCGGGTGAGCAGTTCTTC
j_call: TRBJ2-7; clone_size: .; v_call: TRBV12-3/TRBV12-4; d_call: TRBD2; cdr3_aa: CASSYGLAGGPSGEQYF; cdr3_nt: TGTGCCAGCAGTTATGGACTAGCGGGAGGGCCGTCGGGCGAGCAGTACTTC
j_call: TRBJ1-1; clone_size: many; v_call: TRBV5-1; d_call: TRBD1; cdr3_aa: CASSLGTGNTEAFF; cdr3_nt: TGCGCCAGCAGCTTGGGGACAGGGAACACTGAAGCTTTCTTT